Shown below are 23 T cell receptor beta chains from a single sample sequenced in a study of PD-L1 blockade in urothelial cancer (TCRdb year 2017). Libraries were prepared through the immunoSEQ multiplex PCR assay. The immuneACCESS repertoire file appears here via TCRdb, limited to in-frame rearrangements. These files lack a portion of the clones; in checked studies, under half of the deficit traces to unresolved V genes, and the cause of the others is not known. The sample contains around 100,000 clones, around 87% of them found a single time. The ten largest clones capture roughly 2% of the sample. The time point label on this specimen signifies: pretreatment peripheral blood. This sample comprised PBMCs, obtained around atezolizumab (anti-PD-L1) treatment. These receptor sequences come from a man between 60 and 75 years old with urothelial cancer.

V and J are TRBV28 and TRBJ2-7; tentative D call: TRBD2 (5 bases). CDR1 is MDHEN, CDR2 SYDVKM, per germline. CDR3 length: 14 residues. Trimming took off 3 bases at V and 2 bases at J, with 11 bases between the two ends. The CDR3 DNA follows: TGTGCCAGCAGTTTGGTGCTAGCAACCTACGAGCAGTACTTC. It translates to CASSLVLATYEQYF.

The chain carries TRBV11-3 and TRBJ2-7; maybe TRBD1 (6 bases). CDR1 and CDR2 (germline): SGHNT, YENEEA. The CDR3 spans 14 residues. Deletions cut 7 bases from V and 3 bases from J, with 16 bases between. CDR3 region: CASTKGDGGYEQYF. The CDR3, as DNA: TGTGCCAGCACCAAGGGGGATGGCGGCTACGAGCAGTACTTC.

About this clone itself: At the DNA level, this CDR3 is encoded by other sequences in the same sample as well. CDR3 in amino acids: CASSLRGSSYNEQFF. The CDR3 coding sequence is TGCGCCAGCAGCTTGCGCGGGAGCTCCTACAATGAGCAGTTCTTC. The chain joins TRBV5-1 to TRBJ2-1; TRBD2 agrees at 7 bases. The trim removed 1 base at V and 0 bases at J, leaving 1 base unmatched. CDR3 length: 15 residues. Looked up from germline, CDR1 is SGHRS and CDR2 is YFSETQ. The variable domain in full, with the rest retrieved from reference TRBV5-1 and TRBJ2-1, is KAGVTQTPRYLIKTRGQQVTLSCSPISGHRSVSWYQQTPGQGLQFLFEYFSETQRNKGNFPGRFSGRQFSNSRSEMNVSTLELGDSALYLCASSLRGSSYNEQFFGPGTRLTVL.

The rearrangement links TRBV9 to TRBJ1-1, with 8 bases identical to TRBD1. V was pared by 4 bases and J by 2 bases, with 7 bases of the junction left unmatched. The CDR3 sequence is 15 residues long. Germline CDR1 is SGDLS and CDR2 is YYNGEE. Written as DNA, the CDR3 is TGTGCCAGCAGCCCCACAGGGGGTAGCAACACTGAAGCTTTCTTT. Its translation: CASSPTGGSNTEAFF. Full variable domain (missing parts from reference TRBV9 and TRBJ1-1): DSGVTQTPKHLITATGQRVTLRCSPRSGDLSVYWYQQSLDQGLQFLIQYYNGEERAKGNILERFSAQQFPDLHSELNLSSLELGDSALYFCASSPTGGSNTEAFFGQGTRLTVV.

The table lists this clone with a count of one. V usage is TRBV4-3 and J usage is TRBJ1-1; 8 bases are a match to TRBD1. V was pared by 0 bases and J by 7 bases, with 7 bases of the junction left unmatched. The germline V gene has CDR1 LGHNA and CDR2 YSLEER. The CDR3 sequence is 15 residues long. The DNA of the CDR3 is TGCGCCAGCAGCCAAGATCATGGCACAGGGGGTGAAGCTTTCTTT. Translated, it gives CASSQDHGTGGEAFF.

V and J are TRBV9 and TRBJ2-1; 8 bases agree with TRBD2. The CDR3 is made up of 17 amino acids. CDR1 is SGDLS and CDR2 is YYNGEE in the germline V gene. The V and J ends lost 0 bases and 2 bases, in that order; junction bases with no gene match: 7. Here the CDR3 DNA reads TGTGCCAGCAGCGTAGTAAGCGGGAGTCCCACCTACAATGAGCAGTTCTTC. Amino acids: CASSVVSGSPTYNEQFF. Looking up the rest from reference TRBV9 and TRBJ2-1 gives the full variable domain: DSGVTQTPKHLITATGQRVTLRCSPRSGDLSVYWYQQSLDQGLQFLIQYYNGEERAKGNILERFSAQQFPDLHSELNLSSLELGDSALYFCASSVVSGSPTYNEQFFGPGTRLTVL.

DNA for the CDR3: TGTGCCAGCAGTTATACCGGGACAACGAACACCGGGGAGCTGTTTTTT. The encoded protein is CASSYTGTTNTGELFF. V is TRBV6-5 and J is TRBJ2-2, with D perhaps matching TRBD1 (6 bases). V was shortened by 3 bases and J by 0 bases, with 11 bases between the two germline ends. CDR1 and CDR2 from the germline V gene are MNHEY and SVGAGI. The CDR3 extends over 16 amino acids.

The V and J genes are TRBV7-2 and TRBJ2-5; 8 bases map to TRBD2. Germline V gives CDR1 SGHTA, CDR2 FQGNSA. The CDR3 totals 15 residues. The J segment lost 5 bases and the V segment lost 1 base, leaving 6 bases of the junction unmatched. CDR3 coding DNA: TGTGCCAGCAGCTTAGGGGCCCCGGGGGGGGAGACCCAGTACTTC. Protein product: CASSLGAPGGETQYF.

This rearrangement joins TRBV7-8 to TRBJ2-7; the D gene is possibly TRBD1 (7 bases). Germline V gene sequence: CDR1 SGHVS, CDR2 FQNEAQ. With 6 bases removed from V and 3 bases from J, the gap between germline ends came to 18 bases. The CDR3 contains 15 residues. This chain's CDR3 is CASSVGGTDHYEQYF. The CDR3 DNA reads TGTGCCAGCAGTGTAGGGGGGACAGATCACTACGAGCAGTACTTC.

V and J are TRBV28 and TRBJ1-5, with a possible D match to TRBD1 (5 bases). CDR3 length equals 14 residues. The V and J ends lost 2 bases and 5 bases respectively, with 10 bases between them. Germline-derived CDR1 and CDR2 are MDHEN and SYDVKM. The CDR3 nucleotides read TGTGCCAGCAGTTTAGGGGCAGGGCATCAGCCCCAGCATTTT. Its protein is CASSLGAGHQPQHF.

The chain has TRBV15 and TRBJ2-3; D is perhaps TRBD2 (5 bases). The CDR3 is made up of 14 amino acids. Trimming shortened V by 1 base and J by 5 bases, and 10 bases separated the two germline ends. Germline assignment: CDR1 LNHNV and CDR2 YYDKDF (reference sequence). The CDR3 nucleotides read TGTGCCACCAGCAGAGGGGGTGGGAGAGATACGCAGTATTTT. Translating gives CATSRGGGRDTQYF.

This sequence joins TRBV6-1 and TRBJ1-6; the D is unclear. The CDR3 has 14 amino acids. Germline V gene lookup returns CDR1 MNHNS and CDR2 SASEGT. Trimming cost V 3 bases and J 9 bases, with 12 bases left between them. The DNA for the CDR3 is TGTGCCAGCAGTGACGGACTGGGAGGTTCACCCCTCCACTTT. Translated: CASSDGLGGSPLHF.

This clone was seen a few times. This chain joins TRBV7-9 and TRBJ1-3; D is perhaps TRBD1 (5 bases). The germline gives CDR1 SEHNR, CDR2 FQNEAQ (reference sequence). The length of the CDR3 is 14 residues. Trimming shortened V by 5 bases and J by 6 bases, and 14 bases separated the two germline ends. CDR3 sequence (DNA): TGTGCCAGCAGCGAGACGGCAGGACAAAACACCATATATTTT. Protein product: CASSETAGQNTIYF.

The CDR3 reads CASSQDPGLAGGLYEQYF. CDR3 DNA sequence: TGCGCCAGCAGCCAAGATCCGGGACTAGCGGGAGGATTGTACGAGCAGTACTTC. V gene TRBV4-1 combines with J gene TRBJ2-7; 15 positions match TRBD2. V was clipped by 0 bases and J by 4 bases; unmatched bases: 7. There are 18 residues in the CDR3. The germline V gene encodes CDR1 MGHRA and CDR2 YSYEKL.

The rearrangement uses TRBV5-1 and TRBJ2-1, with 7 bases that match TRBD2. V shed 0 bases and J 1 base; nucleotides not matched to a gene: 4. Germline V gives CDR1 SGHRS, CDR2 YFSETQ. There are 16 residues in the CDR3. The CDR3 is CASSLVSGTSYNEQFF. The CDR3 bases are TGCGCCAGCAGCTTGGTAAGCGGGACGTCCTACAATGAGCAGTTCTTC.

This CDR3 is CSVRGDWNQPQHF. The CDR3 nucleotides read TGCAGCGTTCGGGGGGATTGGAATCAGCCCCAGCATTTT. This chain links TRBV29-1 with TRBJ1-5, with a weak D call TRBD1 (5 bases). Trimming removed 5 bases at V and 4 bases at J, with 12 bases between. The CDR3 has 13 residues. CDR1 SQVTM and CDR2 ANQGSEA come from the germline V gene.

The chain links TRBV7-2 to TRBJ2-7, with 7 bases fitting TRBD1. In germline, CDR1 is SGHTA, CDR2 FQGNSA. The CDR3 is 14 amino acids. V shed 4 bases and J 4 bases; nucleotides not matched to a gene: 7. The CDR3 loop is CASSSDRVAYEQYF. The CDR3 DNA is TGTGCCAGCAGCTCTGACAGGGTAGCATACGAGCAGTACTTC.

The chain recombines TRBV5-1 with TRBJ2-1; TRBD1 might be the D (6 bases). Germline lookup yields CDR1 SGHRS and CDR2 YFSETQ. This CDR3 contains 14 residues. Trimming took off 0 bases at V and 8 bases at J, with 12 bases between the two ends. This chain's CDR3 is CASSLVQGSDEQFF. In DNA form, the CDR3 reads TGCGCCAGCAGCTTGGTACAGGGCAGCGATGAGCAGTTCTTC.

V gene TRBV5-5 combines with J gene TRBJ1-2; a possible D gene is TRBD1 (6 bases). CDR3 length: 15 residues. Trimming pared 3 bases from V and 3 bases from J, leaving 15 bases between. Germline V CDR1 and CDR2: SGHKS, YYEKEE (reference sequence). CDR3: CASSYLGAGDYGYTF. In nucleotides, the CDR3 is TGTGCCAGCAGCTACTTGGGGGCAGGGGACTATGGCTACACCTTC.

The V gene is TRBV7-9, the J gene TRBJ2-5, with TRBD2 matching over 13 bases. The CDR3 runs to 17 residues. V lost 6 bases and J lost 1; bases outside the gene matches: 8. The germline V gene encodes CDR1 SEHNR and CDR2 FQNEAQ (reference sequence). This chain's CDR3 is CASSFLRLAGGQETQYF. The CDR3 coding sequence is TGTGCCAGCAGTTTCCTGAGACTAGCGGGGGGCCAAGAGACCCAGTACTTC.

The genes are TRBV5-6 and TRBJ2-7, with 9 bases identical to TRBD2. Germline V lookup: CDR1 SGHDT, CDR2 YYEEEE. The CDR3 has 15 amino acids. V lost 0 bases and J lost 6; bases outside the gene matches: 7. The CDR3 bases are TGTGCCAGCAGCTTGGGGTTGGTAGCGGGAGTCGAGCAGTACTTC. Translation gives CASSLGLVAGVEQYF. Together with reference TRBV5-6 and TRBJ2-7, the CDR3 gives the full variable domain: DAGVTQSPTHLIKTRGQQVTLRCSPKSGHDTVSWYQQALGQGPQFIFQYYEEEERQRGNFPDRFSGHQFPNYSSELNVNALLLGDSALYLCASSLGLVAGVEQYFGPGTRLTVT.

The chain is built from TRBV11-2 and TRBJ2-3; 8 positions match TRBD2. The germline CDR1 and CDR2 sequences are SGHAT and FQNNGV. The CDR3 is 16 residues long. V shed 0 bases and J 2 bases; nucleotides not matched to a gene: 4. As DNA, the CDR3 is TGTGCCAGCAGCTTAGAATCGGGGGGGCCCACAGATACGCAGTATTTT. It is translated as CASSLESGGPTDTQYF.

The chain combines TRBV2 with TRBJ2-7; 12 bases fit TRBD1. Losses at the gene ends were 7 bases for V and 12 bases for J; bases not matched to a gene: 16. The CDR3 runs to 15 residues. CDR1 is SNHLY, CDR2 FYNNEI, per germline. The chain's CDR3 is CASNDAGTGGGIRYF. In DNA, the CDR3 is TGTGCCAGCAACGACGCCGGGACAGGGGGCGGAATACGGTACTTC.